The 3 T cell receptor beta chains below were found in one sample sequenced in a study of early T cells in non-severe SARS-CoV-2 infection. TCRdb reprocessed the 5' RACE reads with MiXCR, giving one entry per CDR3 protein. The sample yields some 60,000 distinct CDR3 sequences, roughly a tenth seen once. Sequencing was carried out using whole blood. The receptors come from an adult who was a healthcare worker with PCR-confirmed SARS-CoV-2 infection or an uninfected control (not recorded which).

As regards this clonotype: Without the conserved terminal phenylalanine or tryptophan, this CDR3 likely stems from a read error. The genes are TRBV2 and TRBJ1-1; TRBD1 matches at 9 bases. The CDR3 has 17 residues. Trimming removed 3 bases from V and 2 bases from J; junction bases left unmatched: 10. The V gene's germline CDR1 is SNHLY and CDR2 FYNNEI. CDR3 sequence reads: CASSESWDRVGNTEAFL. CDR3 DNA: TGTGCCAGCAGTGAGAGTTGGGACAGGGTAGGAAACACTGAAGCTTTCCTT.

Ten or more counts support this clonotype. The chain employs TRBV5-1 and TRBJ2-1; D is unclear. Trimming took off 0 bases at V and 3 bases at J, with 4 bases between the two ends. Germline V lookup: CDR1 SGHRS, CDR2 YFSETQ. The CDR3 sequence is 13 residues long. Here the CDR3 reads CASSLGHYNEQFF. CDR3 DNA: TGCGCCAGCAGCTTGGGGCACTACAATGAGCAGTTCTTC.

This clonotype was seen ten or more times. The chain employs TRBV2 and TRBJ2-3; no clear D gene. The V gene lost 1 base and the J gene lost 3 bases, with 8 bases spanning the gap. In germline, CDR1 is SNHLY, CDR2 FYNNEI. The CDR3 is 14 residues long. In DNA, the CDR3 is TGTGCCAGCAGTGAAGTGGCAAGGACAGATACGCAGTATTTT. Residues: CASSEVARTDTQYF.